One sample yielded the 4 T cell receptor beta chains listed below, sequenced in a study of long-term antiretroviral therapy in people with HIV. The assay used was immunoSEQ (version v3.0), run at survey level. TCRdb's copy holds only in-frame clones and misses some; the assay was immunoSEQ multiplex PCR. The sample has more than 20,000 clones, about four fifths seen once; the top ten hold around 6.1%. Sequencing used unsorted PBMCs, obtained 4.4 years after starting antiretroviral therapy. The receptors here all came from a man in his thirties or forties with HIV.

The V call is TRBV9, the J call TRBJ2-3; 10 bases fit TRBD2. CDR1 and CDR2 (germline): SGDLS, YYNGEE. The CDR3 covers 16 residues. V shed 0 bases and J 2 bases; nucleotides not matched to a gene: 3. CDR3 nucleotides: TGTGCCAGCAGCGTAGAAGCGGGAGGGATCACAGATACGCAGTATTTT. This sequence encodes CASSVEAGGITDTQYF.

The chain combines TRBV7-2 with TRBJ1-5; D is unresolved. The germline CDR1 and CDR2 sequences are SGHTA and FQGNSA. The CDR3 totals 12 residues. V lost 1 base, J lost 6 bases, and 4 bases lay in between. DNA for the CDR3: TGTGCCAGCAGCTTAGGGCTTCAGCCCCAGCATTTT. It is translated as CASSLGLQPQHF.

This clone was recorded once. The rearrangement joins TRBV2 to TRBJ2-5; 7 bases are shared with TRBD2. There are 17 residues in the CDR3. From germline, CDR1 is SNHLY and CDR2 FYNNEI. Trimming at V came to 0 bases and at J to 7 bases, leaving 14 bases not matched to a gene. The CDR3 spells CASSEAQRGRGLGTQYF. CDR3 nucleotides: TGTGCCAGCAGTGAAGCGCAACGTGGGAGGGGACTCGGGACCCAGTACTTC.

This clone showed up just once. V is TRBV6-5 and J is TRBJ2-7, with D uncertain. The V end lost 0 bases, the J end lost 7 bases, and 10 bases lay between the germline ends. The CDR3 has 13 amino acids. CDR1 and CDR2 from the germline V gene are MNHEY and SVGAGI. The CDR3 is CASSYSNRAEQYF. CDR3 bases: TGTGCCAGCAGTTACTCCAATCGGGCAGAGCAGTACTTC.